Listed below are T cell receptor beta chains from one sample, sequenced in a study of shared clonotypes between healthy human individuals. The data were produced by immunoSEQ multiplex PCR, yet TCRdb's version contains in-frame clones alone and is incomplete. This sample has approximately 2,200,000 clones; 93% occur once, and the top ten carry approximately 1.7%. Sequencing was carried out using naive CD8+ T cells from PBMCs. The origin of the receptors is a man between 18 and 29 years old in good health. Some clones in this sample may be carry-over from other donors' samples. The conserved cysteine and the conserved F or W are not part of the CDR3 here. Fields, in order: CDR3 length, J gene, V gene, CDR3 protein.

length: 13
J: TRBJ2-2
V: TRBV4-3
CDR3: ASSQGGGNTGELF

length: 12
J: TRBJ2-7
V: TRBV27
CDR3: ASSPLDRTYEQY

length: 12
J: TRBJ2-3
V: TRBV4-2
CDR3: ASSPTTGTDTQY

length: 12
J: TRBJ2-3
V: TRBV30
CDR3: AWNQLGGADTQY

length: 11
J: TRBJ2-2
V: TRBV19
CDR3: ASIEDVTGELF

length: 14
J: TRBJ2-1
V: TRBV15
CDR3: ATSSPLAGGYNEQF

length: 13
J: TRBJ2-1
V: TRBV15
CDR3: ATSRDRGTYNEQF

length: 9
J: TRBJ1-2
V: TRBV29-1
CDR3: RGRTANWDT

length: 11
J: TRBJ2-2
V: TRBV10-2
CDR3: ASIAENTGELF

length: 11
J: TRBJ1-2
V: TRBV9
CDR3: ASSVGLYYGYT

length: 13
J: TRBJ2-1
V: TRBV7-3
CDR3: ASSLTGGGYNEQF

length: 14
J: TRBJ2-1
V: TRBV7-9
CDR3: ASSVQTGTSYNEQF

length: 13
J: TRBJ1-2
V: TRBV7-6
CDR3: ASSLLGQGGYGYT

length: 12
J: TRBJ1-5
V: TRBV27
CDR3: ASSLFGGDQPQH

length: 13
J: TRBJ2-7
V: TRBV10-3
CDR3: AISEFGTGGYEQY

length: 10
J: TRBJ1-1
V: TRBV29-1
CDR3: SVETGGRRAF

length: 12
J: TRBJ1-1
V: TRBV19
CDR3: ASSIWTLNTEAF

length: 12
J: TRBJ1-1
V: TRBV6-6
CDR3: ASSYGGENYEAF

length: 15
J: TRBJ2-7
V: TRBV5-4
CDR3: ASSPLGEGKWVYEQY

length: 10
J: TRBJ1-1
V: TRBV21-1
CDR3: ASSNEQGEAF

length: 13
J: TRBJ1-2
V: TRBV11-2
CDR3: ASSQGGTDPYGYT

length: 13
J: TRBJ1-3
V: TRBV4-1
CDR3: ASSQDRGPGNTIY

length: 12
J: TRBJ2-7
V: TRBV5-1
CDR3: ASSLIAGGPEQY

length: 13
J: TRBJ2-1
V: TRBV6-5
CDR3: ASSQREGPYNEQF